Included here is one TCR beta chain sequence, with context. Its antigen is undetermined. A much larger clone sits a single nucleotide away, making a read error possible. In germline, CDR1 is MGHRA, CDR2 YSYEKL. This CDR3 is 17 amino acids long. The sample is drawn from a study of blood T cells in healthy people across ages. Whole-study findings and limits: Higher diversity, along with more naive CD4+ cells, distinguished long-lived donors from aged donors. As age increased, TCR beta diversity per million T cells fell in a roughly linear fashion.

PCR was performed a second time for 7 to 11 cycles using a sample-barcoded 5' primer and a J-beta primer mix. TCRdb independently ran MiXCR on the 5' RACE reads; one entry per CDR3 protein. The sample carries 1 million or so distinct CDR3 sequences, around 43% recorded once. The sequencing input was blood. This clonotype was sampled from a woman in her sixties or seventies in good health. The J gene is TRBJ2-1, the V gene TRBV4-1; TRBD2 matches 12 bases. With the DNA end fitting TRBJ2-7 better, the J assignment may be wrong. CDR3: CASSPGLAGSSYNEQYF. The CDR3 nucleotides read TGCGCCAGCAGCCCTGGACTAGCGGGGAGCTCCTACAATGAGCAGTACTTC.